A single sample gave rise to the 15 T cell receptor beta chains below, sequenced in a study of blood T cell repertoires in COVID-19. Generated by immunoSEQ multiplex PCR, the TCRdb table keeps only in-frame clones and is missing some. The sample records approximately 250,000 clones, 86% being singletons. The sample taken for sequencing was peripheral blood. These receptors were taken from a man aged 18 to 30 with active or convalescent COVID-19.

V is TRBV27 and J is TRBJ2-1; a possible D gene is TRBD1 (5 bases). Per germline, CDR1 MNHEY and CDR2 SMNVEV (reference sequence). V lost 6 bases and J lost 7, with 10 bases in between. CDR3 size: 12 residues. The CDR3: CASRWGFNEQFF. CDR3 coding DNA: TGTGCCAGCAGGTGGGGCTTTAATGAGCAGTTCTTC.

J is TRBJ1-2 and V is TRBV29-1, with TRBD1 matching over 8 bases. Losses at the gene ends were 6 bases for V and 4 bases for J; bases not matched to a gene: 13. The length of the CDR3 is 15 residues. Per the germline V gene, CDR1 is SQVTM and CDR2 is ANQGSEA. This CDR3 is CSVTTSDRALYGYTF. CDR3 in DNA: TGCAGCGTCACGACTTCGGACAGGGCCCTCTATGGCTACACCTTC.

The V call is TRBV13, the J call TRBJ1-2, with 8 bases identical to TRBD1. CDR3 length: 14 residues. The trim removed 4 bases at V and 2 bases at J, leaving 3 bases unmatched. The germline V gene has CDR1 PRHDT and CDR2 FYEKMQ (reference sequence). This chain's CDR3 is CASSSYRGNYGYTF. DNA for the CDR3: TGTGCCAGCAGCTCCTACAGGGGGAACTATGGCTACACCTTC.

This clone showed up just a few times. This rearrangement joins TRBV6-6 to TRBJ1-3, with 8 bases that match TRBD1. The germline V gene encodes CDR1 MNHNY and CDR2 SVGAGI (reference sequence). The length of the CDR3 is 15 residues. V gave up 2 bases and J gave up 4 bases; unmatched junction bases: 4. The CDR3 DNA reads TGTGCCAGCAGTTACCCGACAGGGGACGGAAACACCATATATTTT. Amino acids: CASSYPTGDGNTIYF.

The CDR3 region is CASSVVAGPPGSETQYF. The CDR3 nucleotides are TGTGCCAGCAGCGTAGTAGCGGGACCACCAGGTTCGGAGACCCAGTACTTC. The V call is TRBV9, the J call TRBJ2-5, with 8 positions matching TRBD2. This CDR3 contains 17 residues. Germline V CDR1 and CDR2: SGDLS, YYNGEE. J was trimmed by 5 bases and V by 0 bases; bases with no gene match: 12.

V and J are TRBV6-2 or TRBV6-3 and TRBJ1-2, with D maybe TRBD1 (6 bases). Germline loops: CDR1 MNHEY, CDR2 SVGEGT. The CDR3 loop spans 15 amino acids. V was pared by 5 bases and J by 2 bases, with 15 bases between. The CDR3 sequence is CASSLLTGTNYGYTF. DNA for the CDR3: TGTGCCAGCAGTCTGTTAACCGGGACAAACTATGGCTACACCTTC.

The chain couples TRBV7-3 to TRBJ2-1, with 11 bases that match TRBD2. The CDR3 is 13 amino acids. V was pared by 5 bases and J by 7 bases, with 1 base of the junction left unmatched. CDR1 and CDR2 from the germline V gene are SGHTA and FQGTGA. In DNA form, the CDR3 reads TGTGCCAGCAGCCGGACTAGCGGGAATGAGCAGTTCTTC. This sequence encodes CASSRTSGNEQFF.

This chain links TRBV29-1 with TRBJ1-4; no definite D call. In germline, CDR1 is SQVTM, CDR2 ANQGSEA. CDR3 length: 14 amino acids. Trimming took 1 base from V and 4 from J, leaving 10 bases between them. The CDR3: CSVEGGQLNEKLFF. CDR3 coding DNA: TGCAGCGTTGAAGGCGGGCAGCTTAATGAAAAACTGTTTTTT.

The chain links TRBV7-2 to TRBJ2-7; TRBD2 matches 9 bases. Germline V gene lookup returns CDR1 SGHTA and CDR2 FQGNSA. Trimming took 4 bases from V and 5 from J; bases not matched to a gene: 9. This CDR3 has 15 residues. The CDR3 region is CASSSQRGARHEQYF. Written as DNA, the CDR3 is TGTGCCAGCAGCTCCCAGCGGGGGGCCCGCCACGAGCAGTACTTC.

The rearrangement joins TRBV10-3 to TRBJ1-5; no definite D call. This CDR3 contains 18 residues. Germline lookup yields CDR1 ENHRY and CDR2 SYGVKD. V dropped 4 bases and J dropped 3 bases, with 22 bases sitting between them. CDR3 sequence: CAISAYRLGGWINQPQHF. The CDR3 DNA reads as TGTGCCATCAGTGCCTACAGACTGGGAGGGTGGATCAATCAGCCCCAGCATTTT.

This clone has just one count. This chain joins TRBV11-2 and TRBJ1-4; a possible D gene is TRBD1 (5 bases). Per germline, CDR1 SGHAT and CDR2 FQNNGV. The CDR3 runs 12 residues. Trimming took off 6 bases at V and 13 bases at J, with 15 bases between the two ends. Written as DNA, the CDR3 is TGTGCCAGCAGTAAGACAGATTTCCGACTGTTTTTT. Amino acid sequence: CASSKTDFRLFF. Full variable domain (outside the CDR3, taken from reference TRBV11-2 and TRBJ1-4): EAGVAQSPRYKIIEKRQSVAFWCNPISGHATLYWYQQILGQGPKLLIQFQNNGVVDDSQLPKDRFSAERLKGVDSTLKIQPAKLEDSAVYLCASSKTDFRLFFGSGTQLSVL.

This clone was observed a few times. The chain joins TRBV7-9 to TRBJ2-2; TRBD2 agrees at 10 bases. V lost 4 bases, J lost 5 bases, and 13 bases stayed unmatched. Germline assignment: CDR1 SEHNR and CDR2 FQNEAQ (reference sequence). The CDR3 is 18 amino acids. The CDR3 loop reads CASSSSTLAGQVTGELFF. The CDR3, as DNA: TGTGCCAGCAGCTCGTCGACACTAGCGGGGCAAGTAACCGGGGAGCTGTTTTTT.

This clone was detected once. The DNA of the CDR3 is TGTGCCAGCAGCGCGGGGGGCCAAGGGGCGTACAATGAGCAGTTCTTC. Its translation: CASSAGGQGAYNEQFF. The chain couples TRBV9 to TRBJ2-1, with D possibly being TRBD2 (7 bases). The CDR3 spans 16 residues. The V end lost 3 bases, the J end lost 4 bases, and 17 bases lay between the germline ends. Germline CDR1 reads SGDLS; CDR2 reads YYNGEE.

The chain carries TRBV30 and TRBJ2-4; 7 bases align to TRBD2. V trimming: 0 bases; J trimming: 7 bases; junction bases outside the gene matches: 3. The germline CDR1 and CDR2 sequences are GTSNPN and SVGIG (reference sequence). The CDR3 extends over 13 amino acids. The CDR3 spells CAWSVGTTNIQYF. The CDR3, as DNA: TGTGCCTGGAGTGTGGGGACTACTAACATTCAGTACTTC. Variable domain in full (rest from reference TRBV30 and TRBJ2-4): SQTIHQWPATLVQPVGSPLSLECTVEGTSNPNLYWYRQAAGRGLQLLFYSVGIGQISSEVPQNLSASRPQDRQFILSSKKLLLSDSGFYLCAWSVGTTNIQYFGAGTRLSVL.

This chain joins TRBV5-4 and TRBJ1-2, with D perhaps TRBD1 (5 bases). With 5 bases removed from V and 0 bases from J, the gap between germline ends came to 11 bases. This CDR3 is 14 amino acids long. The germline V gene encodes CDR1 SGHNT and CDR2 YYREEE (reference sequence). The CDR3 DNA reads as TGTGCCAGCAGATCGGGGGGGTCTAACTATGGCTACACCTTC. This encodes CASRSGGSNYGYTF.